This T cell receptor beta chain was documented in a study of shared clonotypes between healthy human individuals. Using immunoSEQ multiplex PCR, the repertoire was profiled, and TCRdb retains in-frame clones only, with some absent. The table has around 1.9 million clones, 85% to 95% seen once; the top ten hold over 1.5%. V lost 5 bases, J lost 8 bases, and 11 bases stayed unmatched. This CDR3 spans 15 amino acids. The germline gives CDR1 MDHEN, CDR2 SYDVKM. CD45RO-negative, CCR7-positively selected cells formed the naive CD8 fraction, excluding terminally differentiated effector memory CD45RA+ cells.

The TCR sequence derives from a man aged 18 to 29 in good health. Some clones in this sample may be carry-over from other donors' samples. This rearrangement joins TRBV28 to TRBJ2-1, with 8 bases that match TRBD2. The specimen sequenced was naive CD8+ T cells from PBMCs. The CDR3 here is CASSPTERGWYEQFF. For the CDR3, the DNA is TGTGCCAGCAGTCCCACCGAGCGGGGGTGGTATGAGCAGTTCTTC.